What follows are 27 T cell receptor beta chains derived from one specimen sequenced in a study of T cells expressing NK-cell markers (dated by TCRdb to 2018 to 2021). Library prep was done by 5' RACE. TCRdb shows the sequencer as Illumina HiSeq 2000. The reads were reprocessed in TCRdb, with one entry per CDR3 protein sequence and no accompanying DNA. The table held for this sample gives about 380,000 distinct CDR3 sequences. The ten most abundant clones make up roughly 5.4% of the sample. Material: blood T cells: a sorted CD56 or NKG2C T cell subset, CD4+ or CD8+ T cells, or bulk PBMC T cells (not recorded which). These receptors were collected from a man aged 18-75 years in good health.

The J gene is TRBJ2-3, the V gene TRBV6-1; the D gene TCRdb calls, TRBD1, cannot be checked with no DNA. Germline lookup yields CDR1 MNHNS and CDR2 SASEGT. CDR3 length: 16 residues. This CDR3 is CASTNRGQGITDTQYF.

This rearrangement joins TRBV12-3 or TRBV12-4 to TRBJ2-7; lacking DNA, the TRBD1 call made by TCRdb goes unchecked. This CDR3 is 16 amino acids long. The CDR3 here is CASSLAPRTGSYEQYF.

The V and J genes are TRBV9 and TRBJ2-3; TCRdb reports TRBD1, a call that lacks DNA to check it against. Germline CDR1 and CDR2: SGDLS and YYNGEE. This CDR3 spans 16 amino acids. CDR3 sequence reads: CASSKQTATGTDTQYF. The whole variable domain, filled in from reference TRBV9 and TRBJ2-3, reads DSGVTQTPKHLITATGQRVTLRCSPRSGDLSVYWYQQSLDQGLQFLIQYYNGEERAKGNILERFSAQQFPDLHSELNLSSLELGDSALYFCASSKQTATGTDTQYFGPGTRLTVL.

The V call is TRBV5-1, the J call TRBJ2-1; TCRdb selects TRBD1, and the lack of DNA leaves this call unchecked. The germline V gene encodes CDR1 SGHRS and CDR2 YFSETQ. The CDR3 extends over 17 amino acids. This CDR3 reads CASSLGSGQGSYNEQFF.

This rearrangement joins TRBV6-1 to TRBJ2-5; TCRdb names TRBD1, which stays unverified in the absence of DNA. The CDR3 is 15 amino acids. CDR1 and CDR2 from the germline V gene are MNHNS and SASEGT. The CDR3 loop is CASPYRDRDQETQYF.

The rearrangement joins TRBV5-6 to TRBJ2-1. Per germline, CDR1 SGHDT and CDR2 YYEEEE. CDR3 length equals 15 residues. The CDR3 loop reads CASSFARGPYNEQFF.

V is TRBV18 and J is TRBJ1-1; as DNA is missing, the TRBD1 call by TCRdb cannot be tested. Germline V gene lookup returns CDR1 KGHSH and CDR2 LQKENI. This CDR3 region has 15 residues. CDR3 protein: CASSPVGAGNTEAFF.

The rearrangement links TRBV7-3 to TRBJ2-3; TCRdb's D call of TRBD2 is untestable without DNA. Germline lookup yields CDR1 SGHTA and CDR2 FQGTGA. The CDR3 is 15 amino acids. The CDR3 protein is CASSYRDSHTDTQYF.

V usage is TRBV19 and J usage is TRBJ1-2. The germline CDR1 and CDR2 sequences are LNHDA and SQIVND (reference sequence). The CDR3 extends over 13 amino acids. Here the CDR3 reads CASSRKLNYGYTF.

The chain's CDR3 is CASSKRLAGGLYEQYF. This chain joins TRBV5-1 and TRBJ2-7; absent DNA, TCRdb's TRBD2 call cannot be checked. The length of the CDR3 is 16 residues. CDR1 and CDR2 from the germline V gene are SGHRS and YFSETQ.

The chain recombines TRBV12-3 or TRBV12-4 with TRBJ2-4; TCRdb indicates TRBD2, and absent DNA this call remains unverified. CDR3 length: 15 residues. Here the CDR3 reads CASSPREIPQNIQYF.

The V and J genes are TRBV6-1 and TRBJ2-3; checking the TCRdb D call of TRBD1 is not possible without DNA. The CDR3 is made up of 14 amino acids. Germline CDR1 and CDR2: MNHNS and SASEGT. The CDR3 loop reads CASIRDPLADTQYF.

The V call is TRBV6-1, the J call TRBJ2-4; TCRdb's assignment of TRBD2 cannot be checked, as there is no DNA. This CDR3 region has 14 residues. Looked up from germline, CDR1 is MNHNS and CDR2 is SASEGT. CDR3 sequence: CASLSGGSKNIQYF.

The chain recombines TRBV7-2 with TRBJ2-5; absent DNA, TCRdb's TRBD1 call cannot be checked. CDR1 SGHTA and CDR2 FQGNSA come from the germline V gene. The CDR3 is 14 residues long. The CDR3 loop reads CASSLRPGGETQYF. The variable domain in full, completed from reference TRBV7-2 and TRBJ2-5, reads GAGVSQSPSNKVTEKGKDVELRCDPISGHTALYWYRQSLGQGLEFLIYFQGNSAPDKSGLPSDRFSAERTGGSVSTLTIQRTQQEDSAVYLCASSLRPGGETQYFGPGTRLLVL.

The chain employs TRBV19 and TRBJ2-7; TCRdb lists TRBD1, though no DNA is available to test this call. This CDR3 has 14 amino acids. In germline, CDR1 is LNHDA, CDR2 SQIVND (reference sequence). The CDR3 sequence: CASSKQGQGYEQYF.

The J gene is TRBJ2-1, the V gene TRBV7-9; TCRdb selects TRBD2, and the lack of DNA leaves this call unchecked. Germline-derived CDR1 and CDR2 are SEHNR and FQNEAQ (reference sequence). The CDR3 loop spans 15 amino acids. CDR3 region: CASRLLAGGPAEQFF.

The V gene is TRBV6-6, the J gene TRBJ2-7; lacking DNA, the TRBD2 call made by TCRdb goes unchecked. CDR1 is MNHNY, CDR2 SVGAGI, per germline (reference sequence). This CDR3 comprises 13 residues. The CDR3 spells CASRQRKGEEQYF.

The rearrangement joins TRBV15 to TRBJ2-3; TCRdb picks TRBD1, but there is no DNA to check that call. The CDR3 has 22 amino acids. Germline V gene data show CDR1 as LNHNV and CDR2 as YYDKDF (reference sequence). CDR3 in amino acids: CATSRDRAKLATGRPFTDTQYF.

The chain employs TRBV5-6 and TRBJ1-6; TCRdb designates TRBD1, a call that cannot be tested without DNA. The length of the CDR3 is 13 residues. The germline CDR1 and CDR2 sequences are SGHDT and YYEEEE. CDR3 region: CASRKSGASPLHF.

The rearrangement links TRBV23-1 to TRBJ2-5; TCRdb outputs TRBD1, but without DNA this stays unchecked. TRBV23-1 is an open reading frame, and its role is uncertain. The CDR3 is 13 residues long. CDR3 residues: CASRPGGKETQYF.

The chain carries TRBV3-1 and TRBJ1-2; the TCRdb call, TRBD1, lacks DNA for checking. The CDR3 is 14 residues long. Germline assignment: CDR1 LGHDT and CDR2 YNNKEL (reference sequence). The CDR3 loop reads CASSQVGRGYGYTF.

V usage is TRBV6-2 or TRBV6-3 and J usage is TRBJ2-1; TCRdb gives TRBD1 as the D gene, but with no DNA this cannot be confirmed. CDR3 size: 15 residues. Per the germline V gene, CDR1 is MNHEY and CDR2 is SVGEGT. CDR3 protein: CASRSTGGLGYEQFF.

The CDR3 sequence: CATSDPRHDRTCSGNTIYF. The chain uses TRBV24-1 and TRBJ1-3; TCRdb returns TRBD1, unconfirmable since there is no DNA. Germline CDR1 and CDR2: KGHDR and SFDVKD. The CDR3 consists of 19 residues.

The chain joins TRBV18 to TRBJ2-4; TCRdb's D call of TRBD1 is untestable without DNA. The CDR3 length is 15 residues. Looked up from germline, CDR1 is KGHSH and CDR2 is LQKENI. Here the CDR3 reads CASSPQWAGMDIQYF.

This sequence joins TRBV18 and TRBJ2-2; the D call of TRBD1 rests on TCRdb alone, since no DNA is present to check it. CDR1 and CDR2 from the germline V gene are KGHSH and LQKENI. This CDR3 region has 14 residues. The chain's CDR3 is CASSPGTLTGELFF.

The gene calls are TRBV29-1 and TRBJ2-3; TCRdb outputs TRBD1, but without DNA this stays unchecked. CDR1 SQVTM and CDR2 ANQGSEA come from the germline V gene. The CDR3 totals 14 residues. The CDR3 loop is CSVRGARAADTQYF.

The rearrangement joins TRBV27 to TRBJ1-4; without DNA, the TCRdb call of TRBD1 cannot be checked. This CDR3 is built from 15 residues. Germline assignment: CDR1 MNHEY and CDR2 SMNVEV (reference sequence). The CDR3 region is CASSIRRPGREKLFF.